This T cell receptor (beta chain) stems from a study of T cells in localized non-small cell lung cancer. Study outcomes and limitations: Appearances in adjacent lung were noted for a median around 55 of the top 100 tumor clones.

The V gene end was trimmed by 2 bases and the J gene end by 4 bases; junction bases not matched to a gene: 3. CDR1 and CDR2 (germline): MNHNY, SVGAGI (reference sequence). The CDR3 contains 16 residues. This table comes from immunoSEQ multiplex PCR, and its TCRdb copy is limited to in-frame clones, with some not included. The sample records approximately 20,000 clones, around 89% being singletons. As concerns this clone: Its antigen is as yet unknown.

The sample in question was peripheral blood, obtained before any cancer treatment. This clonotype was sampled from a man aged 40 to 69 with stage I lung adenocarcinoma. V and J are TRBV6-6 and TRBJ2-1; 12 bases are shared with TRBD2. The CDR3 here is CASSYPTSGGYNEQFF. CDR3 DNA sequence: TGTGCCAGCAGTTACCCGACTAGCGGGGGATACAATGAGCAGTTCTTC.